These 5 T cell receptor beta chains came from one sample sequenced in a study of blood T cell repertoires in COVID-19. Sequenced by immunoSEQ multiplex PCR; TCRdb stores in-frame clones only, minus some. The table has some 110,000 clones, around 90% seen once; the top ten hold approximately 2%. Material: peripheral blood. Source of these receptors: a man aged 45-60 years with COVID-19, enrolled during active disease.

CDR3 DNA: TGTGCCAGCAGCTTAGGGGCCGCGTCCGAACAACAGTTCTTC. The encoded protein is CASSLGAASEQQFF. The chain employs TRBV11-3 and TRBJ2-1, with D uncertain. CDR1 is SGHNT, CDR2 YENEEA, per germline. The CDR3 runs 14 residues. Trimming took 1 base from V and 13 from J, leaving 17 bases between them.

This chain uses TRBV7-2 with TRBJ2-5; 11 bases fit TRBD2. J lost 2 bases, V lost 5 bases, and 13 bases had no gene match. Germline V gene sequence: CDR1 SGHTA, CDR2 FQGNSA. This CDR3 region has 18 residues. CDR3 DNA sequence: TGTGCCAGCAGCAGTGGGACTAGCGGATCTCAGGCACAAGAGACCCAGTACTTC. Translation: CASSSGTSGSQAQETQYF.

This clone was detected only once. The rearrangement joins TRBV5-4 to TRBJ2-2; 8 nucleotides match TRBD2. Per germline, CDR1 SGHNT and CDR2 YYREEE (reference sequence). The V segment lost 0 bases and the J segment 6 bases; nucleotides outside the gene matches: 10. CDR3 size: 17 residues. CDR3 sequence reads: CASSLVITSGVSGELFF. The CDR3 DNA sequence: TGTGCCAGCAGCTTGGTCATCACTAGCGGTGTGTCCGGGGAGCTGTTTTTT.

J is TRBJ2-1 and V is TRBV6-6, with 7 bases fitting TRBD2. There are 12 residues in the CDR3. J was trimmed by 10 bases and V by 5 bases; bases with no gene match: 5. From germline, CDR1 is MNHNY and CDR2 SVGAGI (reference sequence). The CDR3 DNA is TGTGCCAGCAGTGCGACTAGCAGGGAGCAGTTCTTC. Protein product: CASSATSREQFF.

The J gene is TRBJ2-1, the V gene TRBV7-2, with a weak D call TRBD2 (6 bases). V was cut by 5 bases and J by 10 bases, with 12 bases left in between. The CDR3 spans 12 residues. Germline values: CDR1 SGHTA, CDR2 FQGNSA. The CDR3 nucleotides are TGTGCCAGCAGCGCGGGATTTTTAGAGCAGTTCTTC. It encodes CASSAGFLEQFF.